This TCR beta chain was profiled in a study of regulatory T cells in long-lasting Graves disease. This clonotype was recorded at least ten times. Sequence at one end of the junction differs from germline and may be a read error. From germline, CDR1 is SGHRS and CDR2 YFSETQ. The CDR3 spans 14 residues. Time point denoted: newly diagnosed GD, antithyroid drugs for less than 3 months. TCR sequences were obtained from RNA taken from PBMCs. Combining iRepertoire HTBI primers with Arm-PCR of CDR3 regions, the authors built TCR beta libraries. TCRdb re-analysed the multiplex PCR reads in MiXCR, keeping a single row per CDR3 protein. The sample carries some 600,000 distinct CDR3 sequences, around 15% recorded once. These same data were also listed under a study on T cells in Graves' hyperthyroidism and ophthalmopathy. According to that study: The TCR CDR3 was amplified in a first-round RT-PCR using the HTBI primer set.

The chain is built from TRBV5-1 and TRBJ2-7; 7 bases are a match to TRBD1. This clonotype was sampled from a man between 18 and 29 years old with Graves disease. Specimen: peripheral blood mononuclear cells (PBMCs), collected at new diagnosis, from a patient treated with antithyroid drugs. The CDR3 spells CASSSRDSSYEQYF. The CDR3 DNA reads as TGTGCCAGCAGTTCCCGGGACAGCTCCTACGAGCAGTACTTC.